Detailed here is one T cell receptor beta chain. The PCR ran on 60 Vbeta and 13 Jbeta primers. Profiled with immunoSEQ multiplex PCR; TCRdb holds only in-frame clones, not every one. This sample has more than 85,000 clones, with 86% found just once. The CDR3 is 15 residues long. The germline V gene encodes CDR1 SEHNR and CDR2 FQNEAQ (reference sequence). The J segment lost 9 bases and the V segment lost 3 bases, leaving 13 bases of the junction unmatched. This sample was taken from a study of cytomegalovirus exposure and HLA in healthy donors. The sequenced sample consisted of PBMCs. The receptor comes from a middle-aged man in good health and CMV-seronegative. The rearrangement links TRBV7-9 to TRBJ2-5; 7 nucleotides line up with TRBD2. CDR3 sequence: CASSLAGDPVVPQYF. The CDR3 bases are TGTGCCAGCAGCTTGGCGGGAGACCCGGTGGTGCCCCAGTACTTC. The whole variable domain, remainder taken from reference TRBV7-9 and TRBJ2-5, is DTGVSQNPRHKITKRGQNVTFRCDPISEHNRLYWYRQTLGQGPEFLTYFQNEAQLEKSRLLSDRFSAERPKGSFSTLEIQRTEQGDSAMYLCASSLAGDPVVPQYFGPGTRLLVL.